These 29 T cell receptor beta chains were sequenced from one sample in a study of T cells in Graves' hyperthyroidism and ophthalmopathy. Regions amplified from RNA transcripts were the TCR beta CDR3 regions. A set of HTBI primers served as the primers for a first-round RT-PCR of the TCR CDR3. TCRdb independently ran MiXCR on the multiplex PCR reads; one entry per CDR3 protein. The sample yields around 580,000 distinct CDR3 sequences, 35% to 55% seen once. Sequenced: peripheral blood or thyroid tissue (not recorded which). Source of these receptors: a woman aged 18-35 years with Graves' hyperthyroidism.

This clonotype was recorded many times. V gene TRBV20-1 combines with J gene TRBJ2-7, with TRBD2 as a possible D gene (6 bases). Germline values: CDR1 DFQATT, CDR2 SNEGSKA (reference sequence). The CDR3 extends over 14 amino acids. Trimming left V 4 bases short and J 0 bases short, with 13 bases between. For the CDR3, the DNA is TGCAGTGCTAAAGGGACTTCTTTCTCCTACGAGCAGTACTTC. Translating gives CSAKGTSFSYEQYF.

This clonotype turned up a few times. This sequence joins TRBV12-3 or TRBV12-4 and TRBJ2-2; no reliable D call. V lost 3 bases, J lost 8 bases, and 4 bases lay in between. This CDR3 region has 11 residues. This CDR3 is CASSFWGELFF. DNA for the CDR3: TGTGCCAGCAGTTTTTGGGGGGAGCTGTTTTTT.

This clonotype has at least ten counts. The genes are TRBV29-1 and TRBJ1-2; tentative D call: TRBD1 (5 bases). CDR1 is SQVTM and CDR2 is ANQGSEA in the germline V gene. Trimming took off 2 bases at V and 3 bases at J, with 16 bases between the two ends. The CDR3 sequence is 15 residues long. The CDR3 protein is CSVESRGKGDYGYTF. Written as DNA, the CDR3 is TGCAGCGTTGAAAGTAGGGGAAAAGGGGACTATGGCTACACCTTC. Full variable domain (missing parts from reference TRBV29-1 and TRBJ1-2): SAVISQKPSRDICQRGTSLTIQCQVDSQVTMMFWYRQQPGQSLTLIATANQGSEATYESGFVIDKFPISRPNLTFSTLTVSNMSPEDSSIYLCSVESRGKGDYGYTFGSGTRLTVV.

This clonotype was seen just once. For the CDR3, the DNA is TGTGCCAGGGGGCCAATGGGCTCCTACAATGAGCAGTTCTTC. It encodes CARGPMGSYNEQFF. The rearrangement joins TRBV2 to TRBJ2-1; TRBD1 might be the D (5 bases). Germline V gene data show CDR1 as SNHLY and CDR2 as FYNNEI. Trimming removed 9 bases from V and 0 bases from J, with 12 bases in between. The CDR3 extends over 14 amino acids.

The genes are TRBV7-8 and TRBJ2-5, with 10 nucleotides matching TRBD1. This CDR3 comprises 15 residues. Losses at the gene ends were 2 bases for V and 3 bases for J; bases not matched to a gene: 3. Germline-derived CDR1 and CDR2 are SGHVS and FQNEAQ. The CDR3 is CASSLRQGAKETQYF. In DNA form, the CDR3 reads TGTGCCAGCAGCTTAAGACAGGGGGCGAAAGAGACCCAGTACTTC. Based on the CDR3 plus reference TRBV7-8 and TRBJ2-5, the full variable domain is GAGVSQSPRYKVAKRGQDVALRCDPISGHVSLFWYQQALGQGPEFLTYFQNEAQLDKSGLPSDRFFAERPEGSVSTLKIQRTQQEDSAVYLCASSLRQGAKETQYFGPGTRLLVL.

This clonotype was detected ten times or more. V and J are TRBV7-2 and TRBJ2-7, with a weak D call TRBD2 (7 bases). Germline CDR1 is SGHTA and CDR2 is FQGNSA. Trimming removed 8 bases at V and 0 bases at J, with 14 bases between. CDR3 length: 14 amino acids. The CDR3 spells CASGGASSSYEQYF. The CDR3 coding sequence is TGTGCCAGCGGGGGGGCTTCATCCTCCTACGAGCAGTACTTC.

The chain is built from TRBV10-3 and TRBJ1-4, with D maybe TRBD1 (5 bases). CDR1 is ENHRY, CDR2 SYGVKD, per germline. The V gene lost 3 bases and the J gene lost 8 bases, with 19 bases spanning the gap. This CDR3 is built from 16 residues. This CDR3 is CAISEPGTSGGEKLFF. The CDR3, as DNA: TGTGCCATCAGTGAACCCGGGACTAGCGGGGGAGAAAAACTGTTTTTT.

The V gene is TRBV7-3, the J gene TRBJ2-3; D is undetermined. This CDR3 region has 15 residues. V gave up 2 bases and J gave up 0 bases, with 9 bases separating them. Germline V gene lookup returns CDR1 SGHTA and CDR2 FQGTGA. The chain's CDR3 is CASSLLSASTDTQYF. The CDR3, as DNA: TGTGCCAGCAGCTTACTCAGCGCGAGCACAGATACGCAGTATTTT. The full variable domain, rest sourced from reference TRBV7-3 and TRBJ2-3, is GAGVSQTPSNKVTEKGKYVELRCDPISGHTALYWYRQSLGQGPEFLIYFQGTGAADDSGLPNDRFFAVRPEGSVSTLKIQRTERGDSAVYLCASSLLSASTDTQYFGPGTRLTVL.

This clonotype was detected many times. V and J are TRBV5-5 and TRBJ1-1, with D uncertain. Per germline, CDR1 SGHKS and CDR2 YYEKEE (reference sequence). The germline V and J ends were trimmed by 0 bases and 8 bases, with 11 bases remaining between them. The CDR3 contains 13 residues. The CDR3 loop reads CASSLEWGSEAFF. The CDR3 DNA sequence: TGTGCCAGCAGCTTGGAGTGGGGTTCGGAAGCTTTCTTT.

The V gene is TRBV19, the J gene TRBJ1-1; 7 nucleotides line up with TRBD1. Trimming cost V 5 bases and J 1 base; bases outside gene matches: 13. Germline V lookup: CDR1 LNHDA, CDR2 SQIVND (reference sequence). The CDR3 consists of 17 residues. Written as DNA, the CDR3 is TGTGCCAGTAGTGCACAATACAGGGGATTGCGGAACACTGAAGCTTTCTTT. It yields the protein CASSAQYRGLRNTEAFF. The complete variable domain, with remaining parts taken from reference TRBV19 and TRBJ1-1, reads DGGITQSPKYLFRKEGQNVTLSCEQNLNHDAMYWYRQDPGQGLRLIYYSQIVNDFQKGDIAEGYSVSREKKESFPLTVTSAQKNPTAFYLCASSAQYRGLRNTEAFFGQGTRLTVV.

This rearrangement joins TRBV20-1 to TRBJ1-4; 7 positions agree with TRBD1. CDR1 DFQATT and CDR2 SNEGSKA come from the germline V gene (reference sequence). The CDR3 has 16 amino acids. V gave up 0 bases and J gave up 8 bases; unmatched junction bases: 12. CDR3 sequence: CSARDLQGRHWEKLFF. CDR3 coding DNA: TGCAGTGCTAGAGATCTACAGGGGCGACACTGGGAAAAACTGTTTTTT.

The chain has TRBV2 and TRBJ1-4, with D possibly matching TRBD1 (6 bases). Trimming removed 6 bases at V and 0 bases at J, with 20 bases between. This CDR3 comprises 18 residues. Germline CDR1 reads SNHLY; CDR2 reads FYNNEI. The CDR3 DNA reads as TGTGCCAGCAGACCAAGGGGGGACAAGCCTGCAACTAATGAAAAACTGTTTTTT. Translation: CASRPRGDKPATNEKLFF. Full variable domain (missing parts from reference TRBV2 and TRBJ1-4): EPEVTQTPSHQVTQMGQEVILRCVPISNHLYFYWYRQILGQKVEFLVSFYNNEISEKSEIFDDQFSVERPDGSNFTLKIRSTKLEDSAMYFCASRPRGDKPATNEKLFFGSGTQLSVL.

This clonotype was observed many times. The J gene is TRBJ2-5, the V gene TRBV19; TRBD2 matches 7 bases. The V and J ends lost 1 base and 4 bases, in that order; junction bases with no gene match: 18. From germline, CDR1 is LNHDA and CDR2 SQIVND (reference sequence). The length of the CDR3 is 19 residues. Here the CDR3 reads CASSIGGTGLGRERETQYF. The DNA of the CDR3 is TGTGCCAGTAGTATAGGCGGCACTGGTCTGGGGCGGGAGAGAGAGACCCAGTACTTC.

The genes are TRBV29-1 and TRBJ2-7; possibly TRBD1 for D (6 bases). The CDR3 has 12 residues. Trimming removed 8 bases at V and 4 bases at J, with 15 bases between. The germline gives CDR1 SQVTM, CDR2 ANQGSEA. The CDR3, as DNA: TGCAGCTCACCGGACAGAAAATACGAGCAGTACTTC. Residues: CSSPDRKYEQYF.

The chain uses TRBV15 and TRBJ2-7; 7 bases line up with TRBD2. The length of the CDR3 is 13 residues. Germline loops: CDR1 LNHNV, CDR2 YYDKDF (reference sequence). V was clipped by 3 bases and J by 12 bases; unmatched bases: 11. CDR3 DNA sequence: TGTGCCACCAGCAGGGAAATGGCGGGAGCACCGTACTTC. Amino acids: CATSREMAGAPYF.

The CDR3 DNA follows: TGTGCCACCAGCACCGACAGGGGAGCGGCGTTCAATCAGCCCCAGTACTTC. Translating gives CATSTDRGAAFNQPQYF. The chain links TRBV15 to TRBJ2-5; 8 bases line up with TRBD1. The germline V gene has CDR1 LNHNV and CDR2 YYDKDF (reference sequence). V was pared by 4 bases and J by 9 bases, with 19 bases of the junction left unmatched. CDR3 size: 17 residues.

The chain has TRBV7-6 and TRBJ1-3, with D perhaps matching TRBD1 (5 bases). The end of the DNA fits TRBJ2-3 better, so the J call may be wrong. The CDR3 is 14 amino acids. The germline V gene has CDR1 SGHVS and CDR2 FNYEAQ. CDR3 sequence reads: CASSFQGATDTQYF. CDR3 nucleotide sequence: TGTGCCAGCAGCTTCCAGGGCGCCACAGATACGCAGTATTTT.

The rearrangement uses TRBV20-1 and TRBJ2-5; the D is unclear. Deletions cut 3 bases from V and 1 base from J, with 6 bases between. The V gene's germline CDR1 is DFQATT and CDR2 SNEGSKA (reference sequence). The CDR3 totals 12 residues. The CDR3 reads CSASVSQETQYF. Here the CDR3 DNA reads TGCAGTGCTAGTGTCAGCCAAGAGACCCAGTACTTC.

This clonotype occurred many times. The rearrangement uses TRBV19 and TRBJ2-7; a possible D gene is TRBD2 (6 bases). This CDR3 comprises 16 residues. CDR1 and CDR2 from the germline V gene are LNHDA and SQIVND (reference sequence). Trimming took 5 bases from V and 3 from J, leaving 20 bases between them. Here the CDR3 DNA reads TGTGCCAGTAGTCTGACCTTAGCGGCACAGTTCTACGAGCAGTACTTC. Protein product: CASSLTLAAQFYEQYF.

This chain uses TRBV19 with TRBJ2-5; 8 bases fit TRBD2. After removal of 5 bases from V and 5 bases from J, the junction contained 4 bases not matched to a gene. This CDR3 comprises 13 residues. Germline V lookup: CDR1 LNHDA, CDR2 SQIVND (reference sequence). The CDR3 DNA follows: TGTGCCAGTAGTCCGCGACTAGCGGAGACCCAGTACTTC. Translated, it gives CASSPRLAETQYF. Full variable domain (remainder filled in from reference TRBV19 and TRBJ2-5): DGGITQSPKYLFRKEGQNVTLSCEQNLNHDAMYWYRQDPGQGLRLIYYSQIVNDFQKGDIAEGYSVSREKKESFPLTVTSAQKNPTAFYLCASSPRLAETQYFGPGTRLLVL.

There are many counts of this clonotype. The CDR3 loop is CSPLHHRDTEAFF. The CDR3 DNA reads as TGCAGTCCGCTTCATCACAGAGACACTGAAGCTTTCTTT. The genes are TRBV20-1 and TRBJ1-1; D is uncertain. V gave up 8 bases and J gave up 3 bases, with 16 bases separating them. Germline CDR1 and CDR2: DFQATT and SNEGSKA (reference sequence). The CDR3 runs 13 residues.

The chain carries TRBV20-1 and TRBJ1-2; no clear D. Germline-derived CDR1 and CDR2 are DFQATT and SNEGSKA (reference sequence). The V and J ends lost 5 bases and 4 bases respectively, with 23 bases between them. The CDR3 is 16 residues long. CDR3 loop: CSAVTSGRVLTYGYTF. The CDR3 DNA follows: TGCAGTGCTGTGACTAGCGGGAGGGTACTAACCTATGGCTACACCTTC.

This chain links TRBV5-5 with TRBJ2-3; D uncertain. V lost 0 bases to trimming and J lost 0 bases, with 8 bases between them. The CDR3 is made up of 15 amino acids. CDR1 and CDR2 from the germline V gene are SGHKS and YYEKEE (reference sequence). CDR3 DNA sequence: TGTGCCAGCAGCTTGGGGGTTGGTAGCACAGATACGCAGTATTTT. It translates to CASSLGVGSTDTQYF.

This chain uses TRBV6-1 with TRBJ2-1; no reliable D call. The CDR3 has 14 residues. Trimming shortened V by 6 bases and J by 5 bases, and 14 bases separated the two germline ends. Germline V gene lookup returns CDR1 MNHNS and CDR2 SASEGT. The CDR3 nucleotides are TGTGCCAGCAGCCCATTCACAACTAACAATGAGCAGTTCTTC. Translation: CASSPFTTNNEQFF.

This clonotype has ten or more counts. The chain recombines TRBV5-5 with TRBJ2-7, with 7 positions matching TRBD2. Germline values: CDR1 SGHKS, CDR2 YYEKEE (reference sequence). The CDR3 has 14 residues. The V and J ends lost 1 base and 5 bases, in that order; junction bases with no gene match: 6. CDR3 region: CASSLLAGVDEQYF. Written as DNA, the CDR3 is TGTGCCAGCAGCTTGCTTGCGGGAGTGGACGAGCAGTACTTC.

This clonotype occurred many times. The chain uses TRBV24-1 and TRBJ1-2, with D tentatively TRBD1 (6 bases). CDR1 is KGHDR and CDR2 is SFDVKD in the germline V gene. CDR3 length: 13 residues. V was shortened by 9 bases and J by 8 bases, with 18 bases between the two germline ends. For the CDR3, the DNA is TGTGCCACCCAATCTCCCCGGGACACAGGCTACACCTTC. This encodes CATQSPRDTGYTF.

The chain links TRBV19 to TRBJ2-3; 10 nucleotides match TRBD2. From germline, CDR1 is LNHDA and CDR2 SQIVND (reference sequence). The junction had 10 bases not matched to a gene; V was cut back by 5 bases and J by 5 bases. The CDR3 is made up of 16 amino acids. The CDR3 sequence: CASSPMTSGPRDTQYF. In DNA, the CDR3 is TGTGCCAGTAGTCCAATGACTAGCGGGCCTCGAGATACGCAGTATTTT.

Of note for this clonotype: This clone may be a read error of a much larger clone one base away. The chain employs TRBV5-1 and TRBJ2-5; weak D call: TRBD1 (5 bases). Trimming removed 0 bases from V and 7 bases from J, with 13 bases in between. The CDR3 has 14 amino acids. Germline V gives CDR1 SGHRS, CDR2 YFSETQ. This CDR3 is CASSLVQGGRTQYF. The CDR3 DNA reads TGCGCCAGCAGCTTGGTCCAGGGTGGAAGGACCCAGTACTTC.

This chain links TRBV10-3 with TRBJ1-1, with D perhaps TRBD1 (5 bases). The V and J ends lost 9 bases and 0 bases respectively, with 14 bases between them. CDR3 size: 14 residues. Germline V gives CDR1 ENHRY, CDR2 SYGVKD. The CDR3: CAIQIQGMNTEAFF. CDR3 nucleotide sequence: TGTGCCATTCAGATCCAGGGTATGAACACTGAAGCTTTCTTT.